Only a few counts were recorded for the clone carrying this T cell receptor (beta chain). Germline V gene data show CDR1 as MNHNS and CDR2 as SASEGT. CDR3 length: 12 amino acids. This sample is part of a study of metastatic and nonmetastatic thyroid tumors. Among the patients, none had received any treatment before thyroid surgery. Per the authors' pipeline: A papillary thyroid cancer distant-metastasis classifier was built from CDR3 differences across clinicopathological groups. TCRdb re-called clones via MiXCR from the PCR reads. These V and J calls are TCRdb output, not the study's own analysis. The sample carries about 38,000 clones, roughly 26% recorded once.

V usage is TRBV6-1 and J usage is TRBJ2-1; TRBD2 aligns across 10 bases. Sequencing used blood. The clonotype comes from a female donor with papillary thyroid cancer or a benign thyroid nodule (not recorded which). Some clones in this sample may be carry-over from other donors' samples. In DNA, the CDR3 is TGTACAGCGGGAGGGCCTATAGATGAGCAGTTCTTC. This translates into CTAGGPIDEQFF.